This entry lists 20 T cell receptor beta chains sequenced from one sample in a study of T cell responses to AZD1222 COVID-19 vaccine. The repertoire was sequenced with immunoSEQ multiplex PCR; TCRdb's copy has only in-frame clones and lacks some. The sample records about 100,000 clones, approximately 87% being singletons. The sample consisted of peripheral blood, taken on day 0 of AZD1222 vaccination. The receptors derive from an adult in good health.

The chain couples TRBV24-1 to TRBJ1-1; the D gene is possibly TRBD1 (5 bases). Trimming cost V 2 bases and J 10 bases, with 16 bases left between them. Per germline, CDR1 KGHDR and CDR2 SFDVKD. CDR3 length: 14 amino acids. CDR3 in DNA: TGTGCCACCAGTGATTGGGGGACGGGCTTTGGAGCTTTCTTT. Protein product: CATSDWGTGFGAFF.

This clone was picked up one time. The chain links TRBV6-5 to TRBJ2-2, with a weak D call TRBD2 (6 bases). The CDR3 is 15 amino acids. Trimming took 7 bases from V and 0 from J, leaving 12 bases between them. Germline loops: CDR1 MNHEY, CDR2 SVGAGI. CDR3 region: CASTLATANTGELFF. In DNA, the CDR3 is TGTGCCAGCACCCTAGCGACCGCGAACACCGGGGAGCTGTTTTTT.

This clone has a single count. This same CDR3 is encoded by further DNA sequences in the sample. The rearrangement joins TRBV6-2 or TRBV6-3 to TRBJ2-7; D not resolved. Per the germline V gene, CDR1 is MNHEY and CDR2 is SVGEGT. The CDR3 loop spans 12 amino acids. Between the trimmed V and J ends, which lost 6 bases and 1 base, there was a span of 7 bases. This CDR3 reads CASSRSSYEQYF. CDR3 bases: TGTGCCAGCAGCAGATCATCCTACGAGCAGTACTTC.

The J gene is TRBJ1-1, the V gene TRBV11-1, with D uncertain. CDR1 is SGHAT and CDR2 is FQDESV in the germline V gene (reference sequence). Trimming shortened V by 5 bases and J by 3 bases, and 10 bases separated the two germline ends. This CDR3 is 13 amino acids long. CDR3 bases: TGTGCCAGCAGCGACACCACCTACACTGAAGCTTTCTTT. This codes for CASSDTTYTEAFF.

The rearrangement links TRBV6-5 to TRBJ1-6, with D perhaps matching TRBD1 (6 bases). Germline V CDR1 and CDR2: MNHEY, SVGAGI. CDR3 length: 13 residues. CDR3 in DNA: TGTGTCTTTTGGACAGTACTCGATTCACCCCTCCACTTT. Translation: CVFWTVLDSPLHF.

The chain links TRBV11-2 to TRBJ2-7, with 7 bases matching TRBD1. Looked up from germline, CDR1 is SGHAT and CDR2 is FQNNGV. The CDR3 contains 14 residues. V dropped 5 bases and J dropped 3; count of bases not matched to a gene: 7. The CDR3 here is CASSPLTGHYEQYF. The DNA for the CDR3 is TGTGCCAGCAGCCCTTTGACAGGGCACTACGAGCAGTACTTC.

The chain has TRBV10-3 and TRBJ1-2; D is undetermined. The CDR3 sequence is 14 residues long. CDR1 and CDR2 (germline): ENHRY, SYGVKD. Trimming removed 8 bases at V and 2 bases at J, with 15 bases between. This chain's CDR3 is CAISSNSRNYGYTF. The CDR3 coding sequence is TGTGCCATCTCGAGCAATTCGCGGAACTATGGCTACACCTTC.

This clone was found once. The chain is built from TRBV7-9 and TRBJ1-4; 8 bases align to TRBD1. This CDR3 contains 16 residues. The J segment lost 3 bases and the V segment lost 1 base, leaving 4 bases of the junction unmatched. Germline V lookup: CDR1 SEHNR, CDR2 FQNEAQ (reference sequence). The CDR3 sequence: CASSLGTGPPNEKLFF. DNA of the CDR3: TGTGCCAGCAGCTTAGGGACAGGGCCTCCTAATGAAAAACTGTTTTTT. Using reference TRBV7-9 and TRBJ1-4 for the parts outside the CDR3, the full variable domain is DTGVSQNPRHKITKRGQNVTFRCDPISEHNRLYWYRQTLGQGPEFLTYFQNEAQLEKSRLLSDRFSAERPKGSFSTLEIQRTEQGDSAMYLCASSLGTGPPNEKLFFGSGTQLSVL.

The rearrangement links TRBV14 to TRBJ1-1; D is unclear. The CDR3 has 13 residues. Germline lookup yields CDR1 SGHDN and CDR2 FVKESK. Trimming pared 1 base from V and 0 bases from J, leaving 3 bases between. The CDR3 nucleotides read TGTGCCAGCAGCCAAGGCATGAACACTGAAGCTTTCTTT. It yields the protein CASSQGMNTEAFF. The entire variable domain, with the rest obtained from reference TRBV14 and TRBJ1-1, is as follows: EAGVTQFPSHSVIEKGQTVTLRCDPISGHDNLYWYRRVMGKEIKFLLHFVKESKQDESGMPNNRFLAERTGGTYSTLKVQPAELEDSGVYFCASSQGMNTEAFFGQGTRLTVV.

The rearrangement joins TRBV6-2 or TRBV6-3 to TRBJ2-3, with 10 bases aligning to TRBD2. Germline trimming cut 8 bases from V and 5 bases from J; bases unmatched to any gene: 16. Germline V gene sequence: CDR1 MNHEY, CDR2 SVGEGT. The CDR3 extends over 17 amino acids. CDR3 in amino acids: CASGLAGERFTGDTQYF. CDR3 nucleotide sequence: TGTGCCAGCGGCCTAGCGGGAGAAAGATTTACGGGAGATACGCAGTATTTT.

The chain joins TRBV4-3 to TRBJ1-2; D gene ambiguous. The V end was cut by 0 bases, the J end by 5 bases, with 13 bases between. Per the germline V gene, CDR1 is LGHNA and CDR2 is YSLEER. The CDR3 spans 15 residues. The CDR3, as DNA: TGCGCCAGCAGCCAAGAGCTCAGGACGGCGTATGGCTACACCTTC. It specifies CASSQELRTAYGYTF.

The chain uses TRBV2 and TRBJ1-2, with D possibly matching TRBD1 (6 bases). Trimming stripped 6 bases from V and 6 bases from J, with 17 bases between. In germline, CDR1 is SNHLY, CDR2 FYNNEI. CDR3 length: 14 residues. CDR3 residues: CASSRLEGDDGYTF. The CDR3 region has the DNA TGTGCCAGCAGCAGGTTAGAGGGGGATGATGGCTACACCTTC.

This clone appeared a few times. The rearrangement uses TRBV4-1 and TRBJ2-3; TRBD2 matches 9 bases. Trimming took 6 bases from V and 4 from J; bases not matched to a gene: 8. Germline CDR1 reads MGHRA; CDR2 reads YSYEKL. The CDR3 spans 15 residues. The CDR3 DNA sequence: TGCGCCAGCAGATTAAGAGCGGGGGGCGCAGATACGCAGTATTTT. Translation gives CASRLRAGGADTQYF.

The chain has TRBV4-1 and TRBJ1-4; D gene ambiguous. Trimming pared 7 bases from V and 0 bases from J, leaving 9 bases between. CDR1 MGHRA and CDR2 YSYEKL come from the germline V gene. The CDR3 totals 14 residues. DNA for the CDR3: TGCGCCAGCAAAAACACTGCAACTAATGAAAAACTGTTTTTT. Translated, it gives CASKNTATNEKLFF.

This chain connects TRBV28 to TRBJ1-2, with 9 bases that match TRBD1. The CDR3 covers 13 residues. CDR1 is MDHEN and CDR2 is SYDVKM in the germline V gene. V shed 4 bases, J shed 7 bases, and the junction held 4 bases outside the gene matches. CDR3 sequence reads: CASSWTGAAGYTF. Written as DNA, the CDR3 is TGTGCCAGCAGTTGGACAGGGGCCGCTGGCTACACCTTC.

The CDR3 protein is CASSQVAGSEGTQYF. In DNA form, the CDR3 reads TGTGCCAGCAGCCAAGTGGCCGGATCCGAGGGGACCCAGTACTTC. The rearrangement links TRBV3-1 (or the pseudogene TRBV3-2) to TRBJ2-5; tentatively, D is TRBD2 (5 bases). V lost 1 base to trimming and J lost 7 bases, with 16 bases between them. Germline lookup yields CDR1 LGHDT and CDR2 YNNKEL (reference sequence). The CDR3 has 15 residues.

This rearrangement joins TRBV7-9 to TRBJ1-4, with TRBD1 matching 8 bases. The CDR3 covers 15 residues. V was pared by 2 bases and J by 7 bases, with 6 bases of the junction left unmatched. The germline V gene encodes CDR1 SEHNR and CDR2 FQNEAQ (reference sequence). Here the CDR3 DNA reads TGTGCCAGCAGCTTACTCGACAGGGGAAGTGAAAAACTGTTTTTT. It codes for CASSLLDRGSEKLFF.

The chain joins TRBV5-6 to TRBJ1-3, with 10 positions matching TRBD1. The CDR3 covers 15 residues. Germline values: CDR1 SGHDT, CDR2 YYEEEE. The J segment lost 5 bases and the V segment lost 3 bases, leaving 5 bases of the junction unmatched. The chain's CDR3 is CASSSGTGDRNTIYF. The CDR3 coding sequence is TGTGCCAGCAGCTCCGGGACAGGGGATAGAAACACCATATATTTT.

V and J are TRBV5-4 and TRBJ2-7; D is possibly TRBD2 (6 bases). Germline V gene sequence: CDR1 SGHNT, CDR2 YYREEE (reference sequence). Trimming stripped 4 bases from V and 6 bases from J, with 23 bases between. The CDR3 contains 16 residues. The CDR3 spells CASSLGGRLGGSEQYF. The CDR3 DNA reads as TGTGCCAGCAGCCTTGGAGGACGACTAGGAGGCTCCGAGCAGTACTTC.

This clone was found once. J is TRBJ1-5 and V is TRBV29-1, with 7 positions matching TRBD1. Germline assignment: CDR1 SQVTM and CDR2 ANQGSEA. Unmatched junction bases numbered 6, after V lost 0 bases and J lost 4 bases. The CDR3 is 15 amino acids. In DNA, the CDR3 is TGCAGCGTTGAAGACAGGGGGTTTAGGAATCAGCCCCAGCATTTT. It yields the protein CSVEDRGFRNQPQHF.